These T cell receptor beta chains were read from a single sample in a study of blood T cell repertoires in COVID-19. Some clones are missing from TCRdb's copy, which holds only in-frame ones; the method was immunoSEQ multiplex PCR. The sample has 140,000 to 150,000 clones; around 80% are singletons. The sequenced sample consisted of peripheral blood. These TCRs come from a man in his 60s with active or convalescent COVID-19. CDR3s include the opening cysteine and the closing phenylalanine or tryptophan. Each record gives: CDR3 protein, CDR3 DNA, V gene, D gene, clone size, J gene. The D gene is left open where the match is weak. Size tells how often a clone was seen (once, few, many) or the class of an expanded clone, and some rows leave it out.

cdr3_aa: CASSLTLTSGNVGELFF
cdr3_nt: TGCGCCAGCAGCCTCACCCTGACTAGCGGGAACGTCGGGGAGCTGTTTTTT
v_call: TRBV5-1
d_call: TRBD2
clone_size: -
j_call: TRBJ2-2

cdr3_aa: CASLRSGHSNTGELFF
cdr3_nt: TGCGCCAGCCTCCGATCGGGACACTCGAACACCGGGGAGCTGTTTTTT
v_call: TRBV10-1
d_call: -
clone_size: -
j_call: TRBJ2-2

cdr3_aa: CASSLVLAGVSGEQFF
cdr3_nt: TGTGCCAGCAGCTTGGTACTAGCGGGAGTGAGTGGTGAGCAGTTCTTC
v_call: TRBV5-6
d_call: TRBD2
clone_size: -
j_call: TRBJ2-1

cdr3_aa: CASSAGPGNEQFF
cdr3_nt: TGCGCCAGCAGCGCTGGCCCAGGCAATGAGCAGTTCTTC
v_call: TRBV4-3
d_call: -
clone_size: -
j_call: TRBJ2-1

cdr3_aa: CASRLAGGEQFF
cdr3_nt: TGTGCCAGCCGACTAGCGGGAGGTGAGCAGTTCTTC
v_call: TRBV6-5
d_call: TRBD2
clone_size: -
j_call: TRBJ2-1

cdr3_aa: CASSRGAGGSNEQFF
cdr3_nt: TGTGCCAGCAGCAGGGGAGCGGGAGGGTCGAATGAGCAGTTCTTC
v_call: TRBV6-4
d_call: TRBD2
clone_size: -
j_call: TRBJ2-1

cdr3_aa: CASSDSSWGPTNEKLFF
cdr3_nt: TGTGCCAGCAGTGATAGCTCGTGGGGGCCCACTAATGAAAAACTGTTTTTT
v_call: TRBV2
d_call: -
clone_size: once
j_call: TRBJ1-4

cdr3_aa: CASSSLAGGSTGELFF
cdr3_nt: TGCGCCAGCAGCTCGTTAGCGGGAGGTTCGACCGGGGAGCTGTTTTTT
v_call: TRBV5-1
d_call: TRBD2
clone_size: -
j_call: TRBJ2-2

cdr3_aa: CASSERWRGGETQYF
cdr3_nt: TGTGCCAGCAGTGAAAGGTGGAGGGGCGGGGAGACCCAGTACTTC
v_call: TRBV2
d_call: -
clone_size: -
j_call: TRBJ2-5

cdr3_aa: CASSRHTSGRSFSGANVLTF
cdr3_nt: TGCGCCAGCAGCCGCCATACTAGCGGGAGGTCGTTCTCTGGGGCCAACGTCCTGACTTTC
v_call: TRBV4-3
d_call: TRBD2
clone_size: -
j_call: TRBJ2-6

cdr3_aa: CASSIAGQSTDTQYF
cdr3_nt: TGTGCCAGTAGTATAGCGGGTCAGAGCACAGATACGCAGTATTTT
v_call: TRBV19
d_call: -
clone_size: -
j_call: TRBJ2-3

cdr3_aa: CASSLVQLNTEAFF
cdr3_nt: TGTGCCAGCAGTTTGGTACAGCTAAACACTGAAGCTTTCTTT
v_call: TRBV28
d_call: -
clone_size: -
j_call: TRBJ1-1

cdr3_aa: CASSQVLSGSRSGTQYF
cdr3_nt: TGTGCCAGCAGCCAAGTACTAAGCGGGAGCCGTTCGGGGACCCAGTACTTC
v_call: TRBV4-2
d_call: TRBD2
clone_size: once
j_call: TRBJ2-5

cdr3_aa: CASSLVRGTSGFFF
cdr3_nt: TGTGCCAGCAGCTTGGTCAGGGGTACGTCCGGATTTTTCTTC
v_call: TRBV5-8
d_call: -
clone_size: -
j_call: TRBJ2-1

cdr3_aa: CASSQLPAGTVRQFF
cdr3_nt: TGCGCCAGCAGCCAACTCCCCGCGGGGACAGTACGGCAGTTCTTC
v_call: TRBV4-1
d_call: -
clone_size: once
j_call: TRBJ2-1

cdr3_aa: CASSQDWSSAEKLFF
cdr3_nt: TGTGCCAGCAGCCAAGATTGGTCCAGCGCTGAAAAACTGTTTTTT
v_call: TRBV3-1/TRBV3-2
d_call: -
clone_size: -
j_call: TRBJ1-4